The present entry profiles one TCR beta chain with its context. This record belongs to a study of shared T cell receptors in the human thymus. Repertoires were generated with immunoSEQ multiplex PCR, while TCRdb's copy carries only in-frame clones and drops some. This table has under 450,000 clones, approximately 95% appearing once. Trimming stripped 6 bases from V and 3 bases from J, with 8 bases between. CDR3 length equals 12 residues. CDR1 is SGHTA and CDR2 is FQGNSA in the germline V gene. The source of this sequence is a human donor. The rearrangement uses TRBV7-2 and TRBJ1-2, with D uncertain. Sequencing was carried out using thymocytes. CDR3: CASRWEDYGYTF. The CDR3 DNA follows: TGTGCCAGCAGGTGGGAGGACTATGGCTACACCTTC.